This note documents a single T cell receptor beta chain sequence. Its specificity is unknown. PCR used 60 Vbeta primers and 13 Jbeta primers. Produced via immunoSEQ multiplex PCR; TCRdb's table is partial and in-frame only. The repertoire holds 150,000 or so clones, with approximately 80% as singletons. CDR1 and CDR2 (germline): SGHRS, YFSETQ. The CDR3 runs to 13 residues. The V gene lost 0 bases and the J gene lost 3 bases, with 7 bases spanning the gap. This sample stems from a study of cytomegalovirus exposure and HLA in healthy donors. Study summary: Early release data held around 82 million unique TCRs from HLA-typed donors.

Study-wide findings and caveats: The authors judged a highly shared variant cluster likely a sequencing artifact.

J is TRBJ2-7 and V is TRBV5-1; D is uncertain. Sequences were obtained from PBMCs. The clonotype originates from a woman in her 50s in good health and CMV-seropositive. The CDR3 spells CASSLVQHYEQYF. DNA of the CDR3: TGCGCCAGCAGCTTGGTACAGCACTACGAGCAGTACTTC.